This T cell receptor beta chain was sequenced for a study of blood T cell repertoires in COVID-19 (dated by TCRdb to about 2020). At the level of the whole study: Samples covering the acute and convalescent phases of COVID-19 were provided by collaborators in the United States, Italy and Spain. The prospective study material was composed of cDNA or gDNA derived from T cells, B-cell-depleted T cells, or PBMCs. Deeply sampled blood TCRbeta repertoires from subjects exposed to, actively infected with, or recovered from COVID-19 were included in the dataset. The repertoires were released in a freely available public database intended as a resource for research on the immune response to SARS-CoV-2. The samples were drawn from two sources: the first 160 participants of the ongoing ImmuneRACE study, and 950 to 1,500 subjects contributed by 6 global collaborators. Nearly every sample came with metadata listing a de-identified subject ID, COVID-19 status, age in years and sex. HLA class I and class II types, where available, came from metadata supplied by the sample provider rather than from assay-based typing. General findings and caveats noted by the study authors: The amount of clinical and demographic metadata varied by source and participant and was provided uncurated.

From a lookup of the germline V gene (reference sequence), CDR1 and CDR2 are SEHNR and FQNEAQ. From its cysteine to its phenylalanine, the CDR3 spans 14 amino acids. Only the CDR3 part of the read is kept: 42 bases, read in frame from the first base. Trimming takes 5 bases off V and 3 bases off J; junction bases not matched to a gene: 4. In regard to this clone: The clone's antigen remains unknown. It has no much larger one-base neighbor in the sample; base qualities were not kept.

Samples from volunteer blood donors who had recovered from COVID-19 were contributed by a second Seattle source. Whole blood was collected in K2EDTA tubes by collaborating institutions according to the institutions' own protocols. Collaborator samples were shipped for TCRbeta analysis as frozen whole blood, isolated PBMCs, or DNA extracted from either sample type. TCRbeta CDR3 regions were amplified from genomic DNA by means of the immunoSEQ Assay, a bias-controlled multiplex PCR. The original methods were these. Within the assay, amplification of reference gene primers was used to estimate how many nucleated cells each sample contained. To quantify the absolute abundance of each unique TCRbeta CDR3 rearrangement, sequence reads were collapsed and filtered. Productive Simpson clonality was computed per sample as the square root of Simpson's diversity index over productive rearrangements. The clones in this table, taken by TCRdb from immuneACCESS, are in-frame only. Not every clone is retained; where verified, under half of the shortfall comes from an unresolved V gene, and the cause of the rest is unknown. D and trimming come from the DNA, and the V and J calls and clone size come from that table. A total of 200,000 or so clones appear in this sample, under 90% of them only once. The top ten clones comprise more than 5.5% of the sample.

This TCR was sampled from a man between 60 and 70 years old who had recovered from COVID-19. The sample was peripheral blood. Recombination connected TRBV7-9 to TRBJ2-3, and TRBD2 aligns with 8 junction nucleotides. The nucleotides read TGTGCCAGCAGCCGGGAGGGCCTGACAGATACGCAGTATTTT. It translates to CASSREGLTDTQYF. With the portions outside the CDR3 filled from the reference TRBV7-9 and TRBJ2-3 genes, the complete variable region becomes DTGVSQNPRHKITKRGQNVTFRCDPISEHNRLYWYRQTLGQGPEFLTYFQNEAQLEKSRLLSDRFSAERPKGSFSTLEIQRTEQGDSAMYLCASSREGLTDTQYFGPGTRLTVL.